The rows below give T cell receptor beta chains drawn from one sample of a study of patients and donors after allogeneic stem cell transplantation. Each CDR3 protein is one row after TCRdb ran MiXCR on the RT-PCR reads. The sample carries approximately 210,000 distinct CDR3 sequences, 35% to 50% recorded once. Sequencing was done on a sample of blood, either unsorted or a sorted T cell fraction (not recorded which). The receptors were sampled from a human donor who was either an allogeneic HSCT recipient or a stem cell or donor lymphocyte infusion donor (not recorded which). It is not recorded whose cells these are; they may come from a transplant donor. CDR3s include the opening cysteine and the closing phenylalanine or tryptophan. D genes are given only for firm matches. Only some rows state a clone size, as once, few, many or a class for expanded clones.

v_gene: TRBV29-1; abundance: NA; j_gene: TRBJ2-2; d_gene: NA; CDR3nt: TGCAGCGTTGAGGGGTCGGCCGGGGAGCTGTTTTTT; CDR3aa: CSVEGSAGELFF
v_gene: TRBV7-2; abundance: NA; j_gene: TRBJ1-2; d_gene: TRBD1; CDR3nt: TGTGCCAGCAGCTTAGCGAAAGCCAGGGGGAACTATGGCTACACCTTC; CDR3aa: CASSLAKARGNYGYTF
v_gene: TRBV5-1; abundance: NA; j_gene: TRBJ2-2; d_gene: NA; CDR3nt: TGCGCCAGCAGCTTGGTGGTGGGAGGAGCCGGGGAGCTGTTTTTT; CDR3aa: CASSLVVGGAGELFF
v_gene: TRBV4-2; abundance: few; j_gene: TRBJ1-1; d_gene: NA; CDR3nt: TGTGCCAGCAGCCAAACATATCATGCGGGTGAAGCTTTCTTT; CDR3aa: CASSQTYHAGEAFF
v_gene: TRBV24-1; abundance: NA; j_gene: TRBJ2-1; d_gene: NA; CDR3nt: TGTGCCACCAGTGACTCCATGCGGGAGCAGTTCTTC; CDR3aa: CATSDSMREQFF
v_gene: TRBV9; abundance: NA; j_gene: TRBJ2-5; d_gene: NA; CDR3nt: TGTGCCAGCAGCGTACTTCCCGAAGAGACCCAGTACTTC; CDR3aa: CASSVLPEETQYF
v_gene: TRBV6-5; abundance: NA; j_gene: TRBJ2-3; d_gene: NA; CDR3nt: TGTGCCAGCAGGGGCGGGAGCACAGATACGCAGTATTTT; CDR3aa: CASRGGSTDTQYF
v_gene: TRBV12-3/TRBV12-4; abundance: NA; j_gene: TRBJ2-7; d_gene: NA; CDR3nt: TGTGCCAGCAGTCCCCGGGGCTGGGGGGCGTGGGAGCAGTACTTC; CDR3aa: CASSPRGWGAWEQYF
v_gene: TRBV20-1; abundance: NA; j_gene: TRBJ1-1; d_gene: TRBD1; CDR3nt: TGCAGTGCTAGAGATTTCCGGGACAGGGGGCGGGTTGGAATCACTGAAGCTTTCTTT; CDR3aa: CSARDFRDRGRVGITEAFF
v_gene: TRBV20-1; abundance: NA; j_gene: TRBJ1-1; d_gene: NA; CDR3nt: TGCAGTGCTAGGAGACAGACAACTGAAGCTTTCTTT; CDR3aa: CSARRQTTEAFF
v_gene: TRBV25-1; abundance: NA; j_gene: TRBJ1-1; d_gene: NA; CDR3nt: TGTGCCAGCAGTGAATCCCGACCCACTGAAGCTTTCTTT; CDR3aa: CASSESRPTEAFF
v_gene: TRBV7-9; abundance: NA; j_gene: TRBJ1-1; d_gene: NA; CDR3nt: TGTGCCAGCACCTATTGGGTGGGCACTGAAGCTTTCTTT; CDR3aa: CASTYWVGTEAFF
v_gene: TRBV4-1; abundance: NA; j_gene: TRBJ1-1; d_gene: NA; CDR3nt: TGCGCCAGCAGAGTGGGGCAGGCGAACACTGAAGCTTTCTTT; CDR3aa: CASRVGQANTEAFF
v_gene: TRBV6-6; abundance: NA; j_gene: TRBJ1-2; d_gene: TRBD1; CDR3nt: TGTGCCAGCAGAATACAGGGGGCTGGTGGCTACACCTTC; CDR3aa: CASRIQGAGGYTF
v_gene: TRBV5-8; abundance: NA; j_gene: TRBJ1-5; d_gene: NA; CDR3nt: TGTGCCAGCAGCCTACTAATCCGTAGCAATCAGCCCCAGCATTTT; CDR3aa: CASSLLIRSNQPQHF
v_gene: TRBV4-3; abundance: NA; j_gene: TRBJ1-6; d_gene: NA; CDR3nt: TGCGCCAGCAGCCAAGAGGGACGGACAGACTCACCCCTCCACTTT; CDR3aa: CASSQEGRTDSPLHF
v_gene: TRBV5-5; abundance: NA; j_gene: TRBJ2-1; d_gene: TRBD2; CDR3nt: TGTGCCAGCAGCTTGCACGGGAGGGCCACGGATGAGCAGTTCTTC; CDR3aa: CASSLHGRATDEQFF
v_gene: TRBV4-1; abundance: NA; j_gene: TRBJ1-1; d_gene: NA; CDR3nt: TGCGCCAGCATTGGAGGGACCCCTGAAGCTTTCTTT; CDR3aa: CASIGGTPEAFF
v_gene: TRBV27; abundance: NA; j_gene: TRBJ1-5; d_gene: TRBD1; CDR3nt: TGTGCCAGCAGTTTAGGGGGACAGAATCAGCCCCAGCATTTT; CDR3aa: CASSLGGQNQPQHF
v_gene: TRBV12-3/TRBV12-4; abundance: once; j_gene: TRBJ1-1; d_gene: TRBD1; CDR3nt: TGTGCCACTCTCTCCGGGACAGGGTTCACTGAAGCTTTCTTT; CDR3aa: CATLSGTGFTEAFF
v_gene: TRBV7-2; abundance: NA; j_gene: TRBJ2-2; d_gene: NA; CDR3nt: TGTGCCAGCAGCTTGTCCGGGACCGGGAACACCGGGGAGCTGTTTTTT; CDR3aa: CASSLSGTGNTGELFF
v_gene: TRBV9; abundance: few; j_gene: TRBJ2-5; d_gene: TRBD1; CDR3nt: TGTGCCAGCAGCGTAGAGGGACAGAGGAGAGAAGAGACCCAGTACTTC; CDR3aa: CASSVEGQRREETQYF
v_gene: TRBV4-3; abundance: NA; j_gene: TRBJ2-7; d_gene: TRBD2; CDR3nt: TGCGCCAGCAGCCAAGGGTCTAGCGGGAGTTACGAGCAGTACTTC; CDR3aa: CASSQGSSGSYEQYF
v_gene: TRBV25-1; abundance: NA; j_gene: TRBJ2-2; d_gene: NA; CDR3nt: TGTGCCAGCAGTCCCCCCCTCACCGGGGAGCTGTTTTTT; CDR3aa: CASSPPLTGELFF
v_gene: TRBV9; abundance: NA; j_gene: TRBJ2-7; d_gene: NA; CDR3nt: TGTGCCAGCAGCGTAGGAGCGGGTAGCTCCTACGAGCAGTACTTC; CDR3aa: CASSVGAGSSYEQYF
v_gene: TRBV5-4; abundance: few; j_gene: TRBJ2-1; d_gene: NA; CDR3nt: TGTGCCAGCAGCTTGCGGGACACCTACAATGAGCAGTTCTTC; CDR3aa: CASSLRDTYNEQFF
v_gene: TRBV27; abundance: NA; j_gene: TRBJ1-1; d_gene: NA; CDR3nt: TGTGCCAGCAGTTTAGTACCCTTGGCTGAAGCTTTCTTT; CDR3aa: CASSLVPLAEAFF
v_gene: TRBV5-1; abundance: NA; j_gene: TRBJ2-2; d_gene: NA; CDR3nt: TGCGCCAGCAGCTTGGCCTCGGGGGCGCTCACCGGGGAGCTGTTTTTT; CDR3aa: CASSLASGALTGELFF
v_gene: TRBV20-1; abundance: NA; j_gene: TRBJ2-1; d_gene: TRBD2; CDR3nt: TGCAGTGCTCCGGGACTATCCTACAATGAGCAGTTCTTC; CDR3aa: CSAPGLSYNEQFF
v_gene: TRBV4-3; abundance: NA; j_gene: TRBJ2-7; d_gene: NA; CDR3nt: TGCGCCAGCAGCCAAGATCAAGGCGGTAGTGCCTACGAGCAGTACTTC; CDR3aa: CASSQDQGGSAYEQYF
v_gene: TRBV4-3; abundance: NA; j_gene: TRBJ2-2; d_gene: NA; CDR3nt: TGCGCCAGCAGCCAAGATGGCGGCAGTGCGAACACCGGGGAGCTGTTTTTT; CDR3aa: CASSQDGGSANTGELFF
v_gene: TRBV5-6; abundance: once; j_gene: TRBJ2-1; d_gene: TRBD2; CDR3nt: TGTGCCAGCAGCTTGGCCCCGGGAGCGGGGAATGAGCAGTTCTTC; CDR3aa: CASSLAPGAGNEQFF
v_gene: TRBV6-5; abundance: NA; j_gene: TRBJ2-5; d_gene: NA; CDR3nt: TGTGCCAGCAGTTACCTCCCCGACCAAGAGACCCAGTACTTC; CDR3aa: CASSYLPDQETQYF
v_gene: TRBV12-3/TRBV12-4; abundance: NA; j_gene: TRBJ1-3; d_gene: NA; CDR3nt: TGTGCCAGCAGTTTACCCGGGTCGGGCGGAAACACCATATATTTT; CDR3aa: CASSLPGSGGNTIYF
v_gene: TRBV13; abundance: NA; j_gene: TRBJ1-5; d_gene: NA; CDR3nt: TGTGCTAGCAGCTTAGGCCATAAAGACACCAATCAGCCCCAGCATTTT; CDR3aa: CASSLGHKDTNQPQHF
v_gene: TRBV29-1; abundance: many; j_gene: TRBJ2-5; d_gene: NA; CDR3nt: TGCAGCGCCGCCCGGGTCCCGGGAGCAGGAGAGACCCAGTACTTC; CDR3aa: CSAARVPGAGETQYF
v_gene: TRBV5-5; abundance: NA; j_gene: TRBJ1-5; d_gene: NA; CDR3nt: TGTGCCAGCAGCCCGACCGGGAATAGCAATCAGCCCCAGCATTTT; CDR3aa: CASSPTGNSNQPQHF
v_gene: TRBV13; abundance: few; j_gene: TRBJ1-2; d_gene: NA; CDR3nt: TGTGCCAGCATCCCGGGACGGATCTTTCGATATGGCTACACCTTC; CDR3aa: CASIPGRIFRYGYTF
v_gene: TRBV12-3/TRBV12-4; abundance: NA; j_gene: TRBJ1-5; d_gene: NA; CDR3nt: TGTGCCAGCAGTCCCCCCTTTGTGGGGGTGGGTCAGCCCCAGCATTTT; CDR3aa: CASSPPFVGVGQPQHF
v_gene: TRBV12-3/TRBV12-4; abundance: NA; j_gene: TRBJ2-3; d_gene: TRBD2; CDR3nt: TGTGCCAGCAGTTGGACTAGCGGGGGTATCAATGGGGATACGCAGTATTTT; CDR3aa: CASSWTSGGINGDTQYF
v_gene: TRBV5-6; abundance: NA; j_gene: TRBJ2-2; d_gene: NA; CDR3nt: TGTGCCAGCAGCTTCTTAGGACCATCCGGGGAGCTGTTTTTT; CDR3aa: CASSFLGPSGELFF